The 10 T cell receptor beta chains in this list originate from one sample, sequenced in a study of blood T cell repertoires in COVID-19 (dated by TCRdb to between 2020 and 2021). Library preparation used the immunoSEQ multiplex PCR assay. The table was pulled from immuneACCESS by TCRdb, which kept in-frame rearrangements only. Such tables lose some clones; where checked, under half of the loss comes from unresolved V genes, and the rest has no known cause. The sample contains 300,000 to 500,000 clones, more than 75% of them found a single time. The ten largest clonotypes hold approximately 0.96% of the sample. Material: PBMCs or T cells enriched from blood (not recorded which). The origin of the receptors is a woman aged 25 to 39 with acute COVID-19.

The V gene is TRBV5-1, the J gene TRBJ1-1, with 10 positions matching TRBD1. This CDR3 contains 15 residues. Losses at the gene ends were 3 bases for V and 1 base for J; bases not matched to a gene: 3. Looked up from germline, CDR1 is SGHRS and CDR2 is YFSETQ. The CDR3 bases are TGCGCCAGCAGCTCCAGGACAGGGGGGAACACTGAAGCTTTCTTT. Translating it yields CASSSRTGGNTEAFF.

V is TRBV2 and J is TRBJ2-7; TRBD1 matches at 8 bases. The V gene's germline CDR1 is SNHLY and CDR2 FYNNEI. CDR3 length: 16 residues. The trim removed 7 bases at V and 0 bases at J, leaving 11 bases unmatched. The CDR3 bases are TGTGCCAGCACAGGGGGCCACCTCGCAAGCTCCTACGAGCAGTACTTC. As protein: CASTGGHLASSYEQYF. Combining the CDR3 with reference TRBV2 and TRBJ2-7 gives the whole variable domain EPEVTQTPSHQVTQMGQEVILRCVPISNHLYFYWYRQILGQKVEFLVSFYNNEISEKSEIFDDQFSVERPDGSNFTLKIRSTKLEDSAMYFCASTGGHLASSYEQYFGPGTRLTVT.

The gene calls are TRBV7-8 and TRBJ1-2; TRBD1 matches at 11 bases. Germline CDR1 is SGHVS and CDR2 is FQNEAQ. This CDR3 comprises 15 residues. Losses at the gene ends were 2 bases for V and 6 bases for J; bases not matched to a gene: 5. The CDR3: CASSLLGQGANGYTF. The CDR3 region has the DNA TGTGCCAGCAGCTTATTAGGACAGGGGGCTAATGGCTACACCTTC.

The V and J genes are TRBV10-3 and TRBJ2-7; 10 positions agree with TRBD1. Germline V lookup: CDR1 ENHRY, CDR2 SYGVKD. Trimming removed 5 bases from V and 2 bases from J; junction bases left unmatched: 24. The CDR3 extends over 21 amino acids. The chain's CDR3 is CAISTSEGRDRGPALPYEQYF. In nucleotides, the CDR3 is TGTGCCATCAGTACTTCAGAGGGTCGGGACAGGGGCCCCGCCCTTCCCTACGAGCAGTACTTC.

This chain uses TRBV24-1 with TRBJ2-3; maybe TRBD2 (7 bases). The CDR3 is 15 residues long. From germline, CDR1 is KGHDR and CDR2 SFDVKD. With 8 bases removed from V and 4 bases from J, the gap between germline ends came to 18 bases. The CDR3 region has the DNA TGTGCCACCACCGGGGGGCAGGGAAGAGCAGATACGCAGTATTTT. Amino acids: CATTGGQGRADTQYF.

V is TRBV3-1 (or the pseudogene TRBV3-2) and J is TRBJ2-5, with TRBD1 matching over 9 bases. Germline V gene lookup returns CDR1 LGHDT and CDR2 YNNKEL (reference sequence). V lost 2 bases to trimming and J lost 4 bases; unmatched junction nucleotides: 11. CDR3 size: 17 residues. The CDR3, as DNA: TGTGCCAGCAGCCAAATACCACGAGGGACAGGGAGAGAGACCCAGTACTTC. Encoded protein: CASSQIPRGTGRETQYF.

This chain uses TRBV9 with TRBJ2-3, with 10 bases that match TRBD2. This CDR3 is built from 17 residues. V lost 4 bases to trimming and J lost 6 bases; unmatched junction nucleotides: 14. CDR1 is SGDLS and CDR2 is YYNGEE in the germline V gene. The CDR3 region is CASSPASGGALSDTQYF. In nucleotides, the CDR3 is TGTGCCAGCAGCCCAGCAAGCGGGGGGGCCTTGTCTGATACGCAGTATTTT.

The V gene is TRBV20-1, the J gene TRBJ2-3; 11 bases match TRBD2. Per germline, CDR1 DFQATT and CDR2 SNEGSKA (reference sequence). After removal of 3 bases from V and 6 bases from J, the junction contained 8 bases not matched to a gene. There are 15 residues in the CDR3. CDR3 in DNA: TGCAGTGCTAGTCGGGCTAGCGGGGGGTACGATACGCAGTATTTT. Amino acid sequence: CSASRASGGYDTQYF.

V usage is TRBV5-4 and J usage is TRBJ1-6; tentative D call: TRBD1 (6 bases). CDR3 length equals 14 residues. Trimming stripped 2 bases from V and 9 bases from J, with 12 bases between. The V gene's germline CDR1 is SGHNT and CDR2 YYREEE (reference sequence). The CDR3 nucleotides read TGTGCCAGCAGCTTCCGGGGGGGCCTTTCACCCCTCCACTTT. It specifies CASSFRGGLSPLHF.

The chain joins TRBV19 to TRBJ2-1; 8 bases fit TRBD1. CDR1 is LNHDA, CDR2 SQIVND, per germline (reference sequence). This CDR3 is built from 16 residues. With 3 bases clipped from V and 1 base from J, the junction kept 5 bases outside the gene matches. The CDR3 here is CASSMETGASYNEQFF. The CDR3 DNA sequence: TGTGCCAGTAGTATGGAGACAGGGGCTTCCTACAATGAGCAGTTCTTC.